The clone carrying this T cell receptor (beta chain) was recorded many times. Its cognate antigen is unknown. The entry originates in a study of blood T cells in healthy people across ages. Findings and caveats of the study: Lack of knowledge of donor CMV status possibly confounded expanded clonotype changes.

V lost 6 bases to trimming and J lost 2 bases, with 15 bases between them. The CDR3 spans 15 residues. Germline V gene lookup returns CDR1 SGHTA and CDR2 FQGTGA. Together with a sample-barcoded 5' primer, a J-beta primer mix was included in a second PCR lasting about 6 to 11 cycles. TCRdb re-analysed the 5' RACE reads in MiXCR, keeping a single row per CDR3 protein. Of a few hundred thousand distinct CDR3 sequences in the sample, 25% to 30% were seen once. Material: blood. The chain uses TRBV7-3 and TRBJ2-3; D might be TRBD2 (7 bases). The TCR sequence derives from a woman between 70 and 85 years old in good health. CDR3 bases: TGTGCCAGCAGACCTAGGGGGGGACCCACAGATACGCAGTATTTT. Translation: CASRPRGGPTDTQYF.